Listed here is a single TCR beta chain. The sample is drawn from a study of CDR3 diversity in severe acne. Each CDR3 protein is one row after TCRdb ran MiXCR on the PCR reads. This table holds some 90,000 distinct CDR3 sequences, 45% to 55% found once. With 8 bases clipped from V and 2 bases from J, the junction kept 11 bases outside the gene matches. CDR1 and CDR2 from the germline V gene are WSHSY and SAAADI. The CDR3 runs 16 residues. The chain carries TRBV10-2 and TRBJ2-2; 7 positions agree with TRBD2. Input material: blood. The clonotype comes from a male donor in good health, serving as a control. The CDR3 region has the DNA TGCGCCAGCGGGTTGCCGCGACTAGCCAACACCGGGGAGCTGTTTTTT. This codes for CASGLPRLANTGELFF.